The present T cell receptor (beta chain) was sequenced within a study of T cell changes during pregnancy in multiple sclerosis. The length of the CDR3 is 14 residues. V lost 3 bases to trimming and J lost 5 bases, with 14 bases between them. CDR1 is LNHNV, CDR2 YYDKDF, per germline (reference sequence). Method: immunoSEQ multiplex PCR; TCRdb's copy keeps in-frame clones and lacks some. The sample yields more than 85,000 clones, just over 90% seen once. The source material was peripheral blood, sampled in the third trimester of pregnancy. This TCR was sampled from a female donor in good health, enrolled as a control in a pregnancy study. The V call is TRBV15, the J call TRBJ2-7, with D perhaps matching TRBD1 (6 bases). DNA for the CDR3: TGTGCCACCAGCAGGGGGGCTTCTGGGGACGAGCAGTACTTC. The encoded protein is CATSRGASGDEQYF.